One and the same sample provided the 5 T cell receptor beta chains below, sequenced in a study of cytomegalovirus exposure and HLA in healthy donors. TCRdb keeps only in-frame clones here, not all; method: immunoSEQ multiplex PCR. This table has roughly 65,000 clones, around 92% appearing once. Sample: PBMCs. The receptor source for this set is a man between 18 and 29 years old in good health and CMV-seropositive.

This clone has just a few counts. The rearrangement links TRBV19 to TRBJ1-1; TRBD1 matches 8 bases. CDR3 size: 14 residues. Germline lookup yields CDR1 LNHDA and CDR2 SQIVND (reference sequence). The ends lost 5 bases at V and 0 bases at J; junction bases unmatched: 2. For the CDR3, the DNA is TGTGCCAGTAGTCGACAGGGGATGAACACTGAAGCTTTCTTT. Translated, it gives CASSRQGMNTEAFF.

The rearrangement joins TRBV28 to TRBJ2-7; tentative D call: TRBD2 (5 bases). The CDR3 has 14 residues. Germline CDR1 and CDR2: MDHEN and SYDVKM. Between the trimmed V and J ends, which lost 5 bases and 4 bases, there was a span of 15 bases. The CDR3 protein is CASSNSQRTYEQYF. The DNA for the CDR3 is TGTGCCAGCAGTAACTCGCAGAGGACTTACGAGCAGTACTTC.

The gene calls are TRBV5-1 and TRBJ1-3, with TRBD1 matching 10 bases. The V gene's germline CDR1 is SGHRS and CDR2 YFSETQ. This CDR3 spans 17 amino acids. V was pared by 4 bases and J by 0 bases, with 7 bases of the junction left unmatched. The CDR3 DNA follows: TGCGCCAGCAGCGACCGGGACAGGGGCTTCTCTGGAAACACCATATATTTT. This codes for CASSDRDRGFSGNTIYF. Looking up the rest from reference TRBV5-1 and TRBJ1-3 gives the full variable domain: KAGVTQTPRYLIKTRGQQVTLSCSPISGHRSVSWYQQTPGQGLQFLFEYFSETQRNKGNFPGRFSGRQFSNSRSEMNVSTLELGDSALYLCASSDRDRGFSGNTIYFGEGSWLTVV.

CDR3 nucleotide sequence: TGTGCCATCAGTGGGGCTAGCGGGAGGGCCTCCCAAGAGACCCAGTACTTC. The encoded protein is CAISGASGRASQETQYF. The J gene is TRBJ2-5, the V gene TRBV10-3; 12 nucleotides match TRBD2. Germline V lookup: CDR1 ENHRY, CDR2 SYGVKD. V trimming: 4 bases; J trimming: 1 base; junction bases outside the gene matches: 7. The CDR3 totals 17 residues.

In this sample, this clone turned up once. This chain connects TRBV5-1 to TRBJ1-5; D uncertain. CDR3 length equals 13 residues. V was clipped by 0 bases and J by 3 bases, with 4 bases between them. CDR1 and CDR2 (germline): SGHRS, YFSETQ. The DNA of the CDR3 is TGCGCCAGCAGCTTGGGAGACAATCAGCCCCAGCATTTT. Residues: CASSLGDNQPQHF. The whole variable domain, filled in from reference TRBV5-1 and TRBJ1-5, reads KAGVTQTPRYLIKTRGQQVTLSCSPISGHRSVSWYQQTPGQGLQFLFEYFSETQRNKGNFPGRFSGRQFSNSRSEMNVSTLELGDSALYLCASSLGDNQPQHFGDGTRLSIL.